This TCR beta chain stems from a study of neurological immune-mediated disorders. Whole-study findings and limits: Grouping of repertoires by phylogeny put those of 18 of 34 multiple sclerosis patients into a single related-CDR3 cluster, a possible signature.

The CDR3 spans 15 residues. V was cut by 2 bases and J by 2 bases, with 12 bases left in between. Germline V gene data show CDR1 as SGHRS and CDR2 as YFSETQ. Remarks on this clonotype: The antigen is not known. A read error may be the cause here, since a much bigger clone is one base away.

5'RACE employing 10-nucleotide random UMIs yielded the cDNA. Using its own MiXCR run on the 5' RACE reads, TCRdb lists one record per CDR3 protein. In the table there are about 120,000 distinct CDR3 sequences, about 3.4% of which are singletons. The V gene is TRBV5-1, the J gene TRBJ2-3; D perhaps matches TRBD2 (5 bases). The TCR originated in a woman aged 25 to 39 with multiple sclerosis. Sequencing was carried out using PBMCs. The CDR3 protein is CASSFGVVVTDTQYF. DNA of the CDR3: TGCGCCAGCAGCTTCGGGGTCGTTGTCACAGATACGCAGTATTTT.